These 25 T cell receptor beta chains were sequenced from one sample in a study of T-cell memory formation after mild COVID-19. TCRdb re-derived calls from the 5' RACE reads in MiXCR, one entry per CDR3 protein. The sample has just under 150,000 distinct CDR3 sequences, 6% to 7% seen once. The sample comprised PBMCs or a T cell subset sorted from them (not recorded which). The receptors come from an adult woman who had mild COVID-19 (a few samples of this study predate the infection). Cell type and time point are not known.

This clonotype has just a few counts. The CDR3 nucleotides are TGCGCCAGCAGCCAAGATACGGGACGCGCTGAAGCTTTCTTT. Its translation is CASSQDTGRAEAFF. V gene TRBV4-3 combines with J gene TRBJ1-1, with D possibly TRBD1 on 5 matching bases. The CDR3 loop spans 14 amino acids. Germline assignment: CDR1 LGHNA and CDR2 YSLEER. The V and J ends lost 0 bases and 6 bases respectively, with 11 bases between them.

In its sample, this clonotype was seen many times. This sequence joins TRBV12-3 or TRBV12-4 and TRBJ2-7, with 11 nucleotides matching TRBD1. This CDR3 has 15 residues. With 1 base clipped from V and 6 bases from J, the junction kept 5 bases outside the gene matches. This CDR3 reads CASSLGGTGGREQYF. The CDR3 region has the DNA TGTGCCAGCAGTTTAGGTGGGACAGGGGGTCGCGAGCAGTACTTC.

This clonotype was counted many times. This sequence joins TRBV7-9 and TRBJ2-2; D might be TRBD1 (5 bases). This CDR3 comprises 15 residues. Germline V gene lookup returns CDR1 SEHNR and CDR2 FQNEAQ (reference sequence). With 2 bases removed from V and 0 bases from J, the gap between germline ends came to 7 bases. CDR3 region: CASSLRGTNTGELFF. The DNA for the CDR3 is TGTGCCAGCAGCTTAAGGGGAACGAACACCGGGGAGCTGTTTTTT.

On this clonotype: This may be a read error: a much more frequent sequence differs by one nucleotide. The chain links TRBV2 to TRBJ2-3; D call uncertain. CDR1 is SNHLY, CDR2 FYNNEI, per germline. The V gene lost 2 bases and the J gene lost 2 bases, with 11 bases spanning the gap. CDR3 length: 15 residues. The CDR3 region has the DNA TGTGCCAGCAGTGAACTCGTTGTCTCCACAGATACGCAGTATTTT. It codes for CASSELVVSTDTQYF.

This clonotype has ten or more counts. The V and J genes are TRBV7-9 and TRBJ2-7; D may be TRBD1 or TRBD2 (7 bases each). The ends were cut back, 3 bases at V and 7 bases at J, with 19 bases in the middle. The length of the CDR3 is 15 residues. Looked up from germline, CDR1 is SEHNR and CDR2 is FQNEAQ (reference sequence). The CDR3 region has the DNA TGTGCCAGCAGCTTTCCGACAGGGACTAATGAGGAGCAGTACTTC. Translation: CASSFPTGTNEEQYF.

The rearrangement joins TRBV5-1 to TRBJ1-3; D call uncertain. This CDR3 is built from 14 residues. V dropped 0 bases and J dropped 3 bases, with 7 bases sitting between them. Per germline, CDR1 SGHRS and CDR2 YFSETQ. The CDR3: CASSLGSIGNTIYF. The CDR3 DNA sequence: TGCGCCAGCAGCTTGGGGTCAATTGGAAACACCATATATTTT.

The chain carries TRBV11-3 and TRBJ2-7; D possibly uses TRBD1 or TRBD2 (5 bases each). The CDR3 contains 15 residues. Per germline, CDR1 SGHNT and CDR2 YENEEA. With 1 base removed from V and 4 bases from J, the gap between germline ends came to 14 bases. This CDR3 is CASSLVHGTAYEQYF. The CDR3 DNA reads as TGTGCCAGCAGCTTAGTTCACGGGACCGCATACGAGCAGTACTTC.

The J gene is TRBJ2-2, the V gene TRBV15; 10 nucleotides match TRBD2. Germline V gives CDR1 LNHNV, CDR2 YYDKDF (reference sequence). The length of the CDR3 is 19 residues. Trimming cost V 0 bases and J 2 bases; bases outside gene matches: 9. CDR3 protein: CATSRDRASGGPNTGELFF. The CDR3 region has the DNA TGTGCCACCAGCAGAGATCGTGCTAGCGGGGGACCAAACACCGGGGAGCTGTTTTTT.

This rearrangement joins TRBV20-1 to TRBJ1-6; D remains ambiguous. Germline V lookup: CDR1 DFQATT, CDR2 SNEGSKA (reference sequence). CDR3 length equals 12 residues. Trimming pared 1 base from V and 9 bases from J, leaving 7 bases between. The CDR3: CSARVAGSPLHF. CDR3 bases: TGCAGTGCTAGAGTGGCGGGTTCACCCCTCCACTTT.

J is TRBJ1-6 and V is TRBV16; D is unresolved. The CDR3 covers 17 residues. From germline, CDR1 is KGHSY and CDR2 FQNENV. Trimming stripped 0 bases from V and 0 bases from J, with 9 bases between. CDR3 sequence (DNA): TGTGCCAGCAGCCAATCGGGCGGAAGCTCCTATAATTCACCCCTCCACTTT. It yields the protein CASSQSGGSSYNSPLHF.

The rearrangement links TRBV29-1 to TRBJ1-2; 7 bases match TRBD1. CDR1 and CDR2 (germline): SQVTM, ANQGSEA. The length of the CDR3 is 15 residues. J lost 1 base, V lost 3 bases, and 8 bases had no gene match. As DNA, the CDR3 is TGCAGCGTTGAGCCCCGACAGGGTCGTAACTATGGCTACACCTTC. Residues: CSVEPRQGRNYGYTF.

The chain combines TRBV7-2 with TRBJ2-7, with TRBD1 as a possible D gene (6 bases). CDR3 length equals 13 residues. Germline V lookup: CDR1 SGHTA, CDR2 FQGNSA. Trimming stripped 5 bases from V and 5 bases from J, with 13 bases between. In nucleotides, the CDR3 is TGTGCCAGCAGCCCTATGGGGGCCCACGAGCAGTACTTC. It translates to CASSPMGAHEQYF.

This clonotype was detected many times. The chain has TRBV27 and TRBJ2-1; TRBD2 matches at 16 bases. V was pared by 3 bases and J by 3 bases, with 2 bases of the junction left unmatched. Germline CDR1 is MNHEY and CDR2 is SMNVEV (reference sequence). CDR3 size: 17 residues. The chain's CDR3 is CASSLGTSGRDYNEQFF. Here the CDR3 DNA reads TGTGCCAGCAGTTTGGGGACTAGCGGGAGGGACTACAATGAGCAGTTCTTC.

The chain has TRBV12-3 or TRBV12-4 and TRBJ2-1; possible D gene TRBD1, 6 bases. CDR3 length equals 14 residues. The germline V and J ends were trimmed by 2 bases and 9 bases, with 14 bases remaining between them. CDR3 in DNA: TGTGCCAGCAGTTTACTTGGGGGCGCGAGTGAGCAGTTCTTC. It is translated as CASSLLGGASEQFF.

This chain uses TRBV4-1 with TRBJ1-1; D is uncertain. Trimming removed 1 base from V and 4 bases from J, with 7 bases in between. This CDR3 has 13 residues. The germline V gene encodes CDR1 MGHRA and CDR2 YSYEKL. In nucleotides, the CDR3 is TGCGCCAGCAGCCAAGCCTGGGGCACTGAAGCTTTCTTT. This translates into CASSQAWGTEAFF.

As concerns this clonotype: This clone may be a read error of a much larger clone one base away. The V call is TRBV20-1, the J call TRBJ2-1; unclear D gene. Germline V gives CDR1 DFQATT, CDR2 SNEGSKA (reference sequence). CDR3 length: 11 amino acids. V was clipped by 7 bases and J by 8 bases, with 12 bases between them. CDR3 residues: CSDGEAYEQFF. The CDR3 coding sequence is TGCAGTGATGGAGAAGCGTATGAGCAGTTCTTC.

DNA of the CDR3: TGTGCCAGCAGCTTAGAGTCCGCAGCTAACTATGGCTACACCTTC. Protein product: CASSLESAANYGYTF. The genes are TRBV11-2 and TRBJ1-2; D uncertain. V lost 0 bases and J 0 bases, leaving 8 bases between the germline ends. The CDR3 runs to 15 residues. Germline V gene lookup returns CDR1 SGHAT and CDR2 FQNNGV.

This clonotype was counted at least ten times. CDR3: CSAPDRLAGAYEQYF. The CDR3 DNA sequence: TGCAGTGCTCCGGATCGACTAGCGGGGGCCTACGAGCAGTACTTC. This chain uses TRBV20-1 with TRBJ2-7, with TRBD2 matching 12 bases. The junction had 7 bases not matched to a gene; V was cut back by 5 bases and J by 2 bases. This CDR3 has 15 amino acids. Germline CDR1 is DFQATT and CDR2 is SNEGSKA (reference sequence).

This clonotype was seen a few times. This CDR3 reads CASSLVGRYSTDTQYF. CDR3 DNA: TGTGCCAGCAGCTTGGTCGGCAGATATAGCACAGATACGCAGTATTTT. This rearrangement joins TRBV5-6 to TRBJ2-3; no clear D. Germline CDR1 SGHDT, CDR2 YYEEEE. V was shortened by 0 bases and J by 0 bases, with 11 bases between the two germline ends. The CDR3 spans 16 residues.

This clonotype has just a few counts. This rearrangement joins TRBV7-9 to TRBJ1-1; D gene uncertain. Germline values: CDR1 SEHNR, CDR2 FQNEAQ (reference sequence). The CDR3 contains 14 residues. V lost 7 bases and J lost 0, with 12 bases in between. CDR3 coding DNA: TGTGCCAGCAACCCGGAAGGGTTGAACACTGAAGCTTTCTTT. This sequence encodes CASNPEGLNTEAFF.

This chain joins TRBV5-1 and TRBJ1-1; 7 positions match TRBD1. The germline gives CDR1 SGHRS, CDR2 YFSETQ. Unmatched junction bases numbered 10, after V lost 5 bases and J lost 0 bases. The CDR3 has 16 residues. CDR3 coding DNA: TGCGCCAGCAGTCCGAGGACAGGCGGAATGAACACTGAAGCTTTCTTT. Translation gives CASSPRTGGMNTEAFF.

This clonotype was observed a few times. This rearrangement joins TRBV2 to TRBJ2-7; D uncertain. The CDR3 is 14 amino acids. Trimming took 1 base from V and 3 from J, leaving 10 bases between them. Looked up from germline, CDR1 is SNHLY and CDR2 is FYNNEI. CDR3 nucleotides: TGTGCCAGCAGTGAAGGGGATTGGGGCTACGAGCAGTACTTC. It encodes CASSEGDWGYEQYF.

This clonotype was detected a few times. This chain links TRBV12-3 or TRBV12-4 with TRBJ2-2; 11 nucleotides line up with TRBD2. V gave up 6 bases and J gave up 5 bases; unmatched junction bases: 2. The CDR3 is 14 amino acids. The CDR3 DNA reads as TGTGCCAGCAGGACTAGCGGGGTTACCGGGGAGCTGTTTTTT. It translates to CASRTSGVTGELFF.

The V and J genes are TRBV5-1 and TRBJ2-3; the match to TRBD1 covers 7 bases. This CDR3 is 16 amino acids long. The germline gives CDR1 SGHRS, CDR2 YFSETQ. The ends lost 1 base at V and 2 bases at J; junction bases unmatched: 7. CDR3 nucleotides: TGCGCCAGCAGCTTGTTTACAGGGGATACCACAGATACGCAGTATTTT. It codes for CASSLFTGDTTDTQYF. Combining the CDR3 with reference TRBV5-1 and TRBJ2-3 gives the whole variable domain KAGVTQTPRYLIKTRGQQVTLSCSPISGHRSVSWYQQTPGQGLQFLFEYFSETQRNKGNFPGRFSGRQFSNSRSEMNVSTLELGDSALYLCASSLFTGDTTDTQYFGPGTRLTVL.

This clonotype appeared many times. The chain is built from TRBV5-1 and TRBJ1-1; 7 bases fit TRBD1. The CDR3 contains 16 residues. The junction had 5 bases not matched to a gene; V was cut back by 0 bases and J by 0 bases. Per germline, CDR1 SGHRS and CDR2 YFSETQ. The DNA of the CDR3 is TGCGCCAGCAGCTTGGCTGCGGGACAGCTGAACACTGAAGCTTTCTTT. Translated: CASSLAAGQLNTEAFF.